Reported below is one T cell receptor beta chain. These data are taken from a study of T cell changes during pregnancy in multiple sclerosis. This table comes from immunoSEQ multiplex PCR, and its TCRdb copy is limited to in-frame clones, with some not included. The sample consists of 25,000 to 40,000 clones, 91% of them appearing once. From germline, CDR1 is LNHNV and CDR2 YYDKDF (reference sequence). V was clipped by 0 bases and J by 8 bases, with 8 bases between them. The CDR3 totals 13 residues. The material was CD8+ T cells from peripheral blood mononuclear cells, obtained in the second trimester of pregnancy. The clonotype originates from a female donor in good health, enrolled as a control in a pregnancy study. The V call is TRBV15, the J call TRBJ1-3; possible D gene TRBD1, 6 bases. The CDR3 DNA is TGTGCCACCAGCAGAGACAGGGGTGACACCATATATTTT. This gives the protein CATSRDRGDTIYF. Complete variable domain (other parts from reference TRBV15 and TRBJ1-3): DAMVIQNPRYQVTQFGKPVTLSCSQTLNHNVMYWYQQKSSQAPKLLFHYYDKDFNNEADTPDNFQSRRPNTSFCFLDIRSPGLGDTAMYLCATSRDRGDTIYFGEGSWLTVV.